This T cell receptor beta chain was captured in a study of blood T cell repertoires in COVID-19. Across the whole study: PBMCs, B-cell-depleted T cells, or T cells provided the cDNA or gDNA that made up the material.

Here immunoSEQ multiplex PCR was the method, and the copy in TCRdb shows in-frame clones only, minus some. The repertoire holds just over 95,000 clones, with over 70% as singletons. This CDR3 contains 15 residues. V lost 0 bases and J 2 bases, leaving 11 bases between the germline ends. The germline V gene encodes CDR1 SGHRS and CDR2 YFSETQ. The J gene is TRBJ2-5, the V gene TRBV5-1; D is uncertain. The clonotype was recovered from a man in his 60s with acute or convalescent COVID-19. Sequencing was performed on peripheral blood. The CDR3 DNA follows: TGCGCCAGCAGCTTGGTTGGAGTCTATCAAGAGACCCAGTACTTC. This encodes CASSLVGVYQETQYF.